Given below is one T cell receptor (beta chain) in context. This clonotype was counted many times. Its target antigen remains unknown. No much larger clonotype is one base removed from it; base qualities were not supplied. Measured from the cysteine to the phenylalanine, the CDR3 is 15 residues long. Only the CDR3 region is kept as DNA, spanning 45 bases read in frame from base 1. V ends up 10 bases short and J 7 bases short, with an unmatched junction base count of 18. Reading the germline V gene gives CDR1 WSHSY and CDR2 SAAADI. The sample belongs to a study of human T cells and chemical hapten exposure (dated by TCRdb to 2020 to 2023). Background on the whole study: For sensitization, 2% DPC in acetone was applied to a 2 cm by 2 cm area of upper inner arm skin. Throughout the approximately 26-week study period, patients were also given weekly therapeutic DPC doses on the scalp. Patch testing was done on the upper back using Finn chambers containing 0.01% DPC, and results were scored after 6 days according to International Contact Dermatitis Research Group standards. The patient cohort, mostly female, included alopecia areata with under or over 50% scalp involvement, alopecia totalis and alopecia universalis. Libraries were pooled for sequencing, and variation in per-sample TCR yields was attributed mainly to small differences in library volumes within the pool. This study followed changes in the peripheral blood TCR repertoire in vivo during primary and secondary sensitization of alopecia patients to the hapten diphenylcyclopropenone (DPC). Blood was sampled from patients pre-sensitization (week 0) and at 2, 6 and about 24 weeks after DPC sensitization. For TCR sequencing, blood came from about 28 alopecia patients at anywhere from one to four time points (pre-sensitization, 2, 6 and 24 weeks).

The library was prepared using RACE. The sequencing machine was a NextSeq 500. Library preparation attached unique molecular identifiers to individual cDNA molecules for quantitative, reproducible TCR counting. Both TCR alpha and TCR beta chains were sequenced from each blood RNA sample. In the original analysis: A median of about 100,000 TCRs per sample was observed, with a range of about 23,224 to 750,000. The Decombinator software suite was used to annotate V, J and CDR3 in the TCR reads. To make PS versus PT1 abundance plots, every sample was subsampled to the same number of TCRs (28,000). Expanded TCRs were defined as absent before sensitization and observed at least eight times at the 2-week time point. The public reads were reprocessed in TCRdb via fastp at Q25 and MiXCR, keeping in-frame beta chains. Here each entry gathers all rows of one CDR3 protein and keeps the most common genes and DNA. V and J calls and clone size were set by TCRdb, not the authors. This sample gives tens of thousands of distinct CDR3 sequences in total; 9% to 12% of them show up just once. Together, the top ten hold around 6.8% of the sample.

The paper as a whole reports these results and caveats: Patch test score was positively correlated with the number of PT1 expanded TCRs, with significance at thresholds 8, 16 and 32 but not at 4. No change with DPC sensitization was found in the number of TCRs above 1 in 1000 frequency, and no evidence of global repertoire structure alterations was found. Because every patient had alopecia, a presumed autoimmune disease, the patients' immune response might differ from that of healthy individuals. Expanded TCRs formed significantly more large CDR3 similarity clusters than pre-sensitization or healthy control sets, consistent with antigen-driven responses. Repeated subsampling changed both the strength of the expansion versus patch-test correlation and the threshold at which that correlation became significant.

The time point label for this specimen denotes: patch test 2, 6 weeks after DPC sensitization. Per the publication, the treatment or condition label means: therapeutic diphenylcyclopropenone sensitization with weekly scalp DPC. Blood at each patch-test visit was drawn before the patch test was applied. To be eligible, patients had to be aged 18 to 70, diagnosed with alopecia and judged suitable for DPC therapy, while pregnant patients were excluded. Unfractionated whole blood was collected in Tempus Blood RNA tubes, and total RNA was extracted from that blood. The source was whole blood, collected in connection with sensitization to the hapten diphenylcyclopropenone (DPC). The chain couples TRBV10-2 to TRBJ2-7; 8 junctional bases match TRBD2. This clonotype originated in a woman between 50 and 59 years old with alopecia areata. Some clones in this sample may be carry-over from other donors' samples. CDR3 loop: CATLPNRGGGLEQYF. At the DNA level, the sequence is TGCGCCACCCTCCCGAACCGGGGGGGAGGGTTGGAGCAGTACTTC.